Reported below is one T cell receptor (beta chain). This table comes from immunoSEQ multiplex PCR, and its TCRdb copy is limited to in-frame clones, with some not included. The table has some 100,000 clones, over 70% seen once; the top ten hold more than 25%. The data were taken from a study of CD8 T cell repertoires and HIV-1 epitope variants. Study summary: T cells were stimulated with Twenty-five Gag and Nef peptides separately. Tested: three Gag epitope families, Nef HW9 and YT9.

The TCR comes from a male donor with HIV. Sequencing was carried out using uncultured baseline CD8+ T cells from peripheral blood mononuclear cells (PBMCs).

The CDR3, as DNA: TGTGCCAGCAGTTTGGTCGCTCATGAAAAACTGTTTTTT. It codes for CASSLVAHEKLFF. The chain joins TRBV28 to TRBJ1-4; no firm D call. CDR1 is MDHEN, CDR2 SYDVKM, per germline. V dropped 3 bases and J dropped 6 bases, with 8 bases sitting between them. This CDR3 has 13 residues.